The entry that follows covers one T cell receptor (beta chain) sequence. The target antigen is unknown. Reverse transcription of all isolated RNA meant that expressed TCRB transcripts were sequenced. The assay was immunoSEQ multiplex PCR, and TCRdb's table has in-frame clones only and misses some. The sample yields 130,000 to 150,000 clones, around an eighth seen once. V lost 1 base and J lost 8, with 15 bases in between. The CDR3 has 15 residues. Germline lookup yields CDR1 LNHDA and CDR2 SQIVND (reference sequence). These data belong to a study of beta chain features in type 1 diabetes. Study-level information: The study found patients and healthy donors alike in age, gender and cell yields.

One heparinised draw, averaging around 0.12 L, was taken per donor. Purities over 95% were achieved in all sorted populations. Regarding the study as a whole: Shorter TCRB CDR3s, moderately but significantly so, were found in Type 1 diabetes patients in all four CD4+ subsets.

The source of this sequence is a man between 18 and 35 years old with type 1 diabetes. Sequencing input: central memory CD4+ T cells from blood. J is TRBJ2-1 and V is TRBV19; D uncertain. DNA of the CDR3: TGTGCCAGTAGTATAGGGTACGGGCCGAGCGATGAGCAGTTCTTC. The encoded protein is CASSIGYGPSDEQFF.